This T cell receptor (beta chain) was captured in a study of T cell responses to AZD1222 COVID-19 vaccine. Here immunoSEQ multiplex PCR was the method, and the copy in TCRdb shows in-frame clones only, minus some. The table shows 70,000 to 85,000 clones, with 80% to 90% occurring only once. Here the sequenced sample was peripheral blood, taken 28 days after the second AZD1222 dose. This TCR came from an adult who received the AZD1222 COVID-19 vaccine.

CDR3 sequence: CSARGAYGYTF. The DNA of the CDR3 is TGCAGTGCTAGAGGGGCCTATGGCTACACCTTC. The chain employs TRBV20-1 and TRBJ1-2; D unclear. The CDR3 is 11 amino acids. V was clipped by 1 base and J by 4 bases, with 4 bases between them. From germline, CDR1 is DFQATT and CDR2 SNEGSKA (reference sequence).